What follows is one T cell receptor (beta chain) and its context. Its antigen is currently unknown. The CDR3 is 15 amino acids. V lost 3 bases and J lost 5; bases outside the gene matches: 4. Per germline, CDR1 SGDLS and CDR2 YYNGEE. The table came from immunoSEQ multiplex PCR; TCRdb's copy has only in-frame clones and leaves some out. The data contain fewer than 1 million clones, 96% of them singletons. This sample was included in a study of shared clonotypes between healthy human individuals. Points from the study as a whole: A handful of donors showed sharing of approximately 5% of naive CD4 clonotypes. Memory subsets had estimated richness that was generally smaller than that of naive subsets. An expected dependence of interdonor clonotype sharing on sequencing depth was noted.

CD8 cells classed as naive were CD45RO-negative and positively selected for CCR7, excluding terminally differentiated effector memory CD45RA+ cells. This TCR came from a man aged 30 to 39 in good health. The chain employs TRBV9 and TRBJ2-3; TRBD2 matches at 12 bases. The sequencing input was naive CD8+ T cells sorted from blood. The CDR3: CASSDGTSGLDTQYF. CDR3 nucleotides: TGTGCCAGCAGCGACGGGACTAGCGGGCTAGATACGCAGTATTTT.